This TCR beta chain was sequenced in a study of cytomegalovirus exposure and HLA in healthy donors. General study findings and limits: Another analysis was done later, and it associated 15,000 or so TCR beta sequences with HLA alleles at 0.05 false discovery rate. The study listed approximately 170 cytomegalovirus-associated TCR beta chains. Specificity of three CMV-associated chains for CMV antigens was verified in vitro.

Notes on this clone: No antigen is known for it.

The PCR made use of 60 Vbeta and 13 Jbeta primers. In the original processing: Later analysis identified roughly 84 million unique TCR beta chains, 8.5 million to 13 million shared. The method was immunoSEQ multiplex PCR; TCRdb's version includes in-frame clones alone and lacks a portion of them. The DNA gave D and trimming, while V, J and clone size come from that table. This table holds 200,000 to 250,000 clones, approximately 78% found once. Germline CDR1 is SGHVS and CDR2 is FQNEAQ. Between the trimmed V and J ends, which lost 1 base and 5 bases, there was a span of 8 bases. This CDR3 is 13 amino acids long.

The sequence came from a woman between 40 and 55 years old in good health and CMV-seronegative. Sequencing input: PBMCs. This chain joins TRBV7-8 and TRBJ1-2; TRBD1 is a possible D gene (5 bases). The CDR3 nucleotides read TGTGCCAGCAGCTTAGAAGGGGCGTATGGCTACACCTTC. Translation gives CASSLEGAYGYTF. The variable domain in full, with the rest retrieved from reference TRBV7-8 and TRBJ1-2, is GAGVSQSPRYKVAKRGQDVALRCDPISGHVSLFWYQQALGQGPEFLTYFQNEAQLDKSGLPSDRFFAERPEGSVSTLKIQRTQQEDSAVYLCASSLEGAYGYTFGSGTRLTVV.